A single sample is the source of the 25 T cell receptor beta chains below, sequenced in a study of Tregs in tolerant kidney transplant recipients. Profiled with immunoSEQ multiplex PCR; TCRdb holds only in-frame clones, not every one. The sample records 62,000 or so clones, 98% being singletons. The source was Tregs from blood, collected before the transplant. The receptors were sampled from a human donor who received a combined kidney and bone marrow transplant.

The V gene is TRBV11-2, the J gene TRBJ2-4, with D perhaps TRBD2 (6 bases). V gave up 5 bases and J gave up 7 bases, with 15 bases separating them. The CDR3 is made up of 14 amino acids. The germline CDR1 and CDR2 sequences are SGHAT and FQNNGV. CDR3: CASSNRLGTNIQYF. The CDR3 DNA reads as TGTGCCAGCAGCAATAGACTAGGCACGAACATTCAGTACTTC.

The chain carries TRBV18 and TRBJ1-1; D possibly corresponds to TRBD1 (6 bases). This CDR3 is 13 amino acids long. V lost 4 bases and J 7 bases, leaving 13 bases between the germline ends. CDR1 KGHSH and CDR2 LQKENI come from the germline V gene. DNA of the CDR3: TGTGCCAGCTCACGTGGACAGCTCCTTGAAGCTTTCTTT. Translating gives CASSRGQLLEAFF.

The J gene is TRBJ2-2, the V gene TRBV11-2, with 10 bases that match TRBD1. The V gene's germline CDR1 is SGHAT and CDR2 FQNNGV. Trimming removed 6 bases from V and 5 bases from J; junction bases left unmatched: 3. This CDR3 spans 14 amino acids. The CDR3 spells CASSKGQGTGELFF. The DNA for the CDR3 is TGTGCCAGCAGTAAGGGACAGGGGACCGGGGAGCTGTTTTTT.

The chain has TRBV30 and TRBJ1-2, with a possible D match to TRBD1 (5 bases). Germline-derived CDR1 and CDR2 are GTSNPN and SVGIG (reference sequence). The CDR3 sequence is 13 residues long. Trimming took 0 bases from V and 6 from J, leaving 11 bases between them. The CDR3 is CAWSVSRDNGYTF. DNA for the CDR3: TGTGCCTGGAGTGTAAGCAGGGATAATGGCTACACCTTC.

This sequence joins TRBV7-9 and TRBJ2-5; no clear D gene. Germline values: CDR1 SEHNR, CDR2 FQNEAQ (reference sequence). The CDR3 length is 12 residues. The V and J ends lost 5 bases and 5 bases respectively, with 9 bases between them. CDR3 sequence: CASSSFRETQYF. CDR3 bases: TGTGCCAGCAGCAGTTTCAGGGAGACCCAGTACTTC.

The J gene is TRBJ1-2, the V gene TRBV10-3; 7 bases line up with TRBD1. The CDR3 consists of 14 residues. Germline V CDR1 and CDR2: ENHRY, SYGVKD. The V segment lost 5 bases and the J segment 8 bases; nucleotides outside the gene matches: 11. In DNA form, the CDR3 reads TGTGCCATCAGTCGACAGGGCGAAGCGAAGGGCTACACCTTC. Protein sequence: CAISRQGEAKGYTF.

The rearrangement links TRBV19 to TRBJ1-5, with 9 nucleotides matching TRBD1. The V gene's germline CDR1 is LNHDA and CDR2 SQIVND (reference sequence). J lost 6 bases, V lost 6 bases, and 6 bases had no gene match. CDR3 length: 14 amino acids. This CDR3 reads CASRSGQGSQPQHF. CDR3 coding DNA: TGTGCCAGTAGAAGCGGACAGGGGAGTCAGCCCCAGCATTTT.

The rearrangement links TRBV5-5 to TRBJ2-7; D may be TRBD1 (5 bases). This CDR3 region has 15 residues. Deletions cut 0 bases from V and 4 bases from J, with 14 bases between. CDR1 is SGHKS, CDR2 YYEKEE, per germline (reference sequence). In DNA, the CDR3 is TGTGCCAGCAGCTTGGCCCGGCAGGGTACTTACGAGCAGTACTTC. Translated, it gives CASSLARQGTYEQYF.

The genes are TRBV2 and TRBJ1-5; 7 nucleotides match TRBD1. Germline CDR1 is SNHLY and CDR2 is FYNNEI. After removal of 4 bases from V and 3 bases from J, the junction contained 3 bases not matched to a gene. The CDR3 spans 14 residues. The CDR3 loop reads CASSGTGPNQPQHF. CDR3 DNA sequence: TGTGCCAGCAGTGGGACAGGTCCCAATCAGCCCCAGCATTTT.

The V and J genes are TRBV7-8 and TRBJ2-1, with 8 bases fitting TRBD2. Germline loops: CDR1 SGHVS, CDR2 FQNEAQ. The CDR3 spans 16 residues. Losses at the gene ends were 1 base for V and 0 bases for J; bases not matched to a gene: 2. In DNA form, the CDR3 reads TGTGCCAGCAGCTTAGTTGCGGGGGGCTCCTACAATGAGCAGTTCTTC. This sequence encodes CASSLVAGGSYNEQFF. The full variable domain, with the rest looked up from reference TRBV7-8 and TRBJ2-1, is GAGVSQSPRYKVAKRGQDVALRCDPISGHVSLFWYQQALGQGPEFLTYFQNEAQLDKSGLPSDRFFAERPEGSVSTLKIQRTQQEDSAVYLCASSLVAGGSYNEQFFGPGTRLTVL.

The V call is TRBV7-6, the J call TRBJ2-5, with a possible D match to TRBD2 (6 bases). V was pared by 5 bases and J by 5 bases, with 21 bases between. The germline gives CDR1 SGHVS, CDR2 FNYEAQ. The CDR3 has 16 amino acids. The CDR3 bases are TGTGCCAGCAGCCCGGACGGAGGGAATTGGGACGAGACCCAGTACTTC. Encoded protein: CASSPDGGNWDETQYF.

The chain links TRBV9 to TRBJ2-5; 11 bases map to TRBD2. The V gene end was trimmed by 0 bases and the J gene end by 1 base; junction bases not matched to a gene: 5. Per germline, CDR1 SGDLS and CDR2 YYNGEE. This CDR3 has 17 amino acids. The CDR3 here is CASSVGASGGLQETQYF. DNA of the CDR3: TGTGCCAGCAGCGTAGGGGCTAGCGGGGGGCTCCAAGAGACCCAGTACTTC.

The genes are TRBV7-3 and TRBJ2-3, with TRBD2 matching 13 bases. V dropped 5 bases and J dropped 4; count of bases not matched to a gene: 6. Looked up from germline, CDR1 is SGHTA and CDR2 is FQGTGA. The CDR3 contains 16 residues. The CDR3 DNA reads TGTGCCAGCAGCCCTGGACTAGCGGGAGTGGCAGATACGCAGTATTTT. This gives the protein CASSPGLAGVADTQYF.

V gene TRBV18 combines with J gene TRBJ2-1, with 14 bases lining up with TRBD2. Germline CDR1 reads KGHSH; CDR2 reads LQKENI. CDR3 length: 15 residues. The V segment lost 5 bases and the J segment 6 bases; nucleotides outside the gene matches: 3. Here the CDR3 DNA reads TGTGCCAGCTCAGTCGGGACTAGCGGGAGCAATGAGCAGTTCTTC. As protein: CASSVGTSGSNEQFF.

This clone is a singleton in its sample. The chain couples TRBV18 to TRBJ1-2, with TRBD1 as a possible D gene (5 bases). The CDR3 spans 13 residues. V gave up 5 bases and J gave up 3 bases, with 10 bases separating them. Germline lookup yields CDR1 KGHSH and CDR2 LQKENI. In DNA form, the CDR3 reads TGTGCCAGCTCATCAACACAGGACTATGGCTACACCTTC. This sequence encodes CASSSTQDYGYTF.

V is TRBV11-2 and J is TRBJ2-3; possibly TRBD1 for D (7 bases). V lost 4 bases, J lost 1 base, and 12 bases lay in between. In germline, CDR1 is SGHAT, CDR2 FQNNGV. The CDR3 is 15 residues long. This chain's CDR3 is CASSSRGVGTDTQYF. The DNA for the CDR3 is TGTGCCAGCAGCTCCAGGGGGGTGGGCACAGATACGCAGTATTTT. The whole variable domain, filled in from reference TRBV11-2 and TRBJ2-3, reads EAGVAQSPRYKIIEKRQSVAFWCNPISGHATLYWYQQILGQGPKLLIQFQNNGVVDDSQLPKDRFSAERLKGVDSTLKIQPAKLEDSAVYLCASSSRGVGTDTQYFGPGTRLTVL.

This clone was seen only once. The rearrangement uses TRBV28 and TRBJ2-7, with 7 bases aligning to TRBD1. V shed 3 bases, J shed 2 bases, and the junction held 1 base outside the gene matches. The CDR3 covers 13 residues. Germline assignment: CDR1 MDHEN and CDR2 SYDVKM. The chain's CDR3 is CASSLDRTYEQYF. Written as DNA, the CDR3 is TGTGCCAGCAGTTTGGACAGGACCTACGAGCAGTACTTC.

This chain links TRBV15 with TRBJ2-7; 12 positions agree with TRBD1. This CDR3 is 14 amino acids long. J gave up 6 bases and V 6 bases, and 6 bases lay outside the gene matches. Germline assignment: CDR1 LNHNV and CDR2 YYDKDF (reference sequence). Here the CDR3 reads CATRTPGQGAEQYF. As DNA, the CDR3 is TGTGCCACCAGGACCCCGGGACAGGGGGCCGAGCAGTACTTC.

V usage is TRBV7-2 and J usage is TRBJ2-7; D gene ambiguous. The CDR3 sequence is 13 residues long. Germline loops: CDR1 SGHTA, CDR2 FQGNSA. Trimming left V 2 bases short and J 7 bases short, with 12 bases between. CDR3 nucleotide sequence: TGTGCCAGCAGCTTATATGTGGCTAGTGAGCAGTACTTC. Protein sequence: CASSLYVASEQYF.

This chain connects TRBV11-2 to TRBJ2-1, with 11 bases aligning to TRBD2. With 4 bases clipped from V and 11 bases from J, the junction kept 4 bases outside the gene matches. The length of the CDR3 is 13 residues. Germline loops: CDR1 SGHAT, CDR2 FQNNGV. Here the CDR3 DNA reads TGTGCCAGCAGCTCTAGCGGGGGGCGTCAGCAGTTCTTC. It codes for CASSSSGGRQQFF.

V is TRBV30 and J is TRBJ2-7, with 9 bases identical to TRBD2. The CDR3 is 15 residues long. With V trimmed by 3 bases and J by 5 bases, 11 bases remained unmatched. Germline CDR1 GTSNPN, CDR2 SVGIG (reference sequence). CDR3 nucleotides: TGTGCCTGGAGGGATCCCGGGACTAGCCTCGACGAGCAGTACTTC. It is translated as CAWRDPGTSLDEQYF.

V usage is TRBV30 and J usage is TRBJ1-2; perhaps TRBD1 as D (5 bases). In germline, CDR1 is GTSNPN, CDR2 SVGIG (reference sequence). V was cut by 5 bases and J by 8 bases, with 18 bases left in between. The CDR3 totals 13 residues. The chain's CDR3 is CAWGGGILYGYTF. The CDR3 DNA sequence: TGTGCCTGGGGGGGAGGGATTCTCTACGGCTACACCTTC.

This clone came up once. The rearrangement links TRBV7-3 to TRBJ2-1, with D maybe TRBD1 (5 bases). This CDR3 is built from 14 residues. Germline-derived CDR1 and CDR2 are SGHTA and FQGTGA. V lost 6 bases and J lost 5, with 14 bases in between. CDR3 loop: CASSRGLPDNEQFF. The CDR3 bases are TGTGCCAGCAGTAGGGGCCTTCCCGACAATGAGCAGTTCTTC.

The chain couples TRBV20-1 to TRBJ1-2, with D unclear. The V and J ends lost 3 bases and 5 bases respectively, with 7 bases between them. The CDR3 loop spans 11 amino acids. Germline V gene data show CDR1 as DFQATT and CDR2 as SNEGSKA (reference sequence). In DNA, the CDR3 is TGCAGTGCTAGCCCCGGGTATGGCTACACCTTC. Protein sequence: CSASPGYGYTF.

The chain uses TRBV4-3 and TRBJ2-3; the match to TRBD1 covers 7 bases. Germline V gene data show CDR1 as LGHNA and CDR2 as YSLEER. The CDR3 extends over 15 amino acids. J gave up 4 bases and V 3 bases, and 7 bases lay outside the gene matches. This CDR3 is CASSQEGRGPDTQYF. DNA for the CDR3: TGCGCCAGCAGCCAGGAAGGTAGGGGGCCAGATACGCAGTATTTT.